The rows below give T cell receptor beta chains drawn from one sample of a study of cytomegalovirus exposure and HLA in healthy donors. Sequencing was performed with immunoSEQ multiplex PCR; in TCRdb, only in-frame clones are kept and a portion is missing. The sample lists fewer than 150,000 clones; 70% to 85% were seen once. Sequenced material: PBMCs. These receptors were taken from a woman between 18 and 29 years old in good health and CMV-seronegative. CDR3s include the opening cysteine and the closing phenylalanine or tryptophan. The D gene is left open where the match is weak. Size values are once, few and many counts, or a class for expanded clones, and some rows have none.

len	d_gene	j_gene	abundance	v_gene	CDR3nt	CDR3aa
12	TRBD1	TRBJ2-1	-	TRBV7-2	TGTGCCAGCAGCCTCTCGGACAGGGAGCAGTTCTTC	CASSLSDREQFF
14	TRBD1	TRBJ1-2	-	TRBV19	TGTGCCAGTAGTATCGAAGGGACAGGACTTGGCTACACCTTC	CASSIEGTGLGYTF
14	-	TRBJ1-1	-	TRBV19	TGTGGGGGGCAGACCACGACTATGAACACTGAAGCTTTCTTT	CGGQTTTMNTEAFF
13	TRBD1	TRBJ1-5	-	TRBV18	TGTGCCAGCTCACCGGGACAGACTCAGCCCCAGCATTTT	CASSPGQTQPQHF
16	-	TRBJ2-1	-	TRBV19	TGTGCCAGTAGTATAGGGGGGGAGGCAGTTGGGGGTGAGCAGTTCTTC	CASSIGGEAVGGEQFF
17	TRBD2	TRBJ2-3	-	TRBV4-3	TGCGCCAGCAGCCAAGATCCACTAGCGGTTTTTACAGATACGCAGTATTTT	CASSQDPLAVFTDTQYF
15	-	TRBJ1-5	few	TRBV4-1	TGCGCCAGCAGCCAAGTCCGACAGGCAAATCAGCCCCAGCATTTT	CASSQVRQANQPQHF
15	-	TRBJ1-1	-	TRBV4-2	TGTGCCAGCAGCCAAGTCGGGAGTCAGTACACTGAAGCTTTCTTT	CASSQVGSQYTEAFF
15	-	TRBJ1-2	-	TRBV7-2	TGTGCCAGCAGCTTAGTTGAGGGAGCTAACTATGGCTACACCTTC	CASSLVEGANYGYTF
13	-	TRBJ1-5	-	TRBV7-9	TGCGCGGGGGGGGACGGCCCCAATCAGCCCCAGCATTTT	CAGGDGPNQPQHF
15	TRBD1	TRBJ1-4	medium-sized	TRBV12-5	TGTGCTAGTGGATCCTCAGGGGGCCCCAATGAAAAACTGTTTTTT	CASGSSGGPNEKLFF
17	-	TRBJ1-5	-	TRBV28	TGTGCCAGCAGTTTGGGGTTGCGGGCCCTTAGCAATCAGCCCCAGCATTTT	CASSLGLRALSNQPQHF
16	-	TRBJ2-2	-	TRBV9	TGTGCCAGCAGCGTACAAGGACACCAGAACACCGGGGAGCTGTTTTTT	CASSVQGHQNTGELFF
14	TRBD1	TRBJ1-1	-	TRBV5-1	TGCGCCAGCAGCGGCCTACAGGGGCCGACTGAAGCTTTCTTT	CASSGLQGPTEAFF
15	-	TRBJ1-3	-	TRBV11-2	TGTGCCAGCAACTCCAGGGTTCTGGCTGGAAACACCATATATTTT	CASNSRVLAGNTIYF
13	-	TRBJ1-5	-	TRBV6-5	TGTGCCAGCGGCTCCCCACCAAATCAGCCCCAGCATTTT	CASGSPPNQPQHF
14	TRBD1	TRBJ1-1	once	TRBV5-8	TGTGCCAGCAGACTGGCAACAGGGACAGGTGAAGCTTTCTTT	CASRLATGTGEAFF
15	-	TRBJ2-5	-	TRBV7-9	TGTGCCAGCAGCTTGCGTCGGGACAAGAGAGAGACCCAGTACTTC	CASSLRRDKRETQYF
15	-	TRBJ1-4	-	TRBV6-5	TGTGCCAGCACTTCCTTTGGGGGGGATAACGAAAAACTGTTTTTT	CASTSFGGDNEKLFF
14	-	TRBJ2-4	-	TRBV5-1	TGCGCCAGCAGCTTGGGGGCAGGGGAAAACATTCAGTACTTC	CASSLGAGENIQYF
15	TRBD1	TRBJ2-7	-	TRBV7-9	TGTGCCAGTAGCCCCGGGACAGGTTTCTCCTACGAGCAGTACTTC	CASSPGTGFSYEQYF
16	TRBD1	TRBJ2-3	few	TRBV6-1	TGTGCCAGCAGTGTAGAGGGACAGGGGGTTAAAGATACGCAGTATTTT	CASSVEGQGVKDTQYF
13	TRBD1	TRBJ2-5	-	TRBV6-1	TGTGCCAGCAGCGAAACAGGGGTAGAGACCCAGTACTTC	CASSETGVETQYF
14	-	TRBJ2-3	-	TRBV14	TGTGCCAGCAGCCAGTTAGCGGTCACAGATACGCAGTATTTT	CASSQLAVTDTQYF
16	-	TRBJ1-6	-	TRBV6-6	TGTGCCAGCAGTGGGGAGCAGGGGCCCTATAATTCACCCCTCCACTTT	CASSGEQGPYNSPLHF
14	-	TRBJ2-3	-	TRBV7-2	TGTGCCAGCAATCTATTGGGGGGTGTAGATACGCAGTATTTT	CASNLLGGVDTQYF
15	-	TRBJ1-1	-	TRBV19	TGTGCCAGTAACACCAGGACAGATAGTATGTACTCAGCTTTCTTT	CASNTRTDSMYSAFF
16	TRBD2	TRBJ2-3	-	TRBV4-3	TGCGCCAGCAGCAAACTAGCGGGGGGGCACACAGATACGCAGTATTTT	CASSKLAGGHTDTQYF
15	TRBD1	TRBJ1-1	-	TRBV6-5	TGTGCCAGCAGTCGGACAGGGGGCGCTTCGTCTGAAGCTTTCTTT	CASSRTGGASSEAFF
12	-	TRBJ1-2	-	TRBV11-2	TGTGCCAGCAGCTCCTCGGTAGTTGGCTACACCTTC	CASSSSVVGYTF
13	-	TRBJ2-1	once	TRBV7-2	TGTGCCAGCAGCTCGGGGTTCCAATTGGAGCAGTTCTTC	CASSSGFQLEQFF
13	-	TRBJ2-6	-	TRBV29-1	TGCAGCGCCTTGACACCACAAAATTACGTCCTGACTTTC	CSALTPQNYVLTF
12	-	TRBJ1-1	-	TRBV19	TGTGCCAGTAGTATGGGCCGCACTGAAGCTTTCTTT	CASSMGRTEAFF
15	-	TRBJ2-3	-	TRBV21-1	TGTGCCAGCAGGAACAAAGACAGGGGCACAGATACGCAGTATTTT	CASRNKDRGTDTQYF
16	-	TRBJ2-7	-	TRBV6-1	TGTGCCAGCAGTGCCTCCGGTGTGGGAGCTCCCTACGAGCAGTACTTC	CASSASGVGAPYEQYF
13	-	TRBJ1-2	-	TRBV28	TGTGCCAGCAGTTTGGCAGTCCACTATGGCTACACCTTC	CASSLAVHYGYTF
14	TRBD1	TRBJ2-1	-	TRBV5-1	TGCGCCAGCAGCCCCGACAGGGTCTACAATGAGCAGTTCTTC	CASSPDRVYNEQFF
16	TRBD2	TRBJ2-7	-	TRBV11-2	TGTGCCAGCAGCTCCGGGACTAGCGGCATAGGTTACGAGCAGTACTTC	CASSSGTSGIGYEQYF
15	TRBD2	TRBJ2-5	-	TRBV5-1	TGCGCCAGCAGCGCCCAGGGACTACCAGAAGAGACCCAGTACTTC	CASSAQGLPEETQYF
14	TRBD1	TRBJ1-2	-	TRBV6-5	TGTGCCAGCAGCTCCACGGACAGGAACTATGGCTACACCTTC	CASSSTDRNYGYTF
16	TRBD2	TRBJ2-2	-	TRBV7-6	TGTGCCAGCAGCTGGCTACGCGGGGGGGATACCGGGGAGCTGTTTTTT	CASSWLRGGDTGELFF
16	TRBD1	TRBJ1-4	-	TRBV28	TGTGCCAGCAGTTCAGGACAGGGCGCAACTAATGAAAAACTGTTTTTT	CASSSGQGATNEKLFF
15	-	TRBJ2-1	-	TRBV11-3	TGTGCCAGCAGCTTACTCCAGACAGGGACTTACCCCCCGTTCTTC	CASSLLQTGTYPPFF
15	TRBD1	TRBJ1-5	-	TRBV7-2	TGTGCCAGCAGCTTTCAGGGGGCTTTTAATCAGCCCCAGCATTTT	CASSFQGAFNQPQHF
18	TRBD2	TRBJ2-2	once	TRBV7-2	TGTGCCAGCAGCTTAGGGGGACTAGCGGGGCTAAACACCGGGGAGCTGTTTTTT	CASSLGGLAGLNTGELFF